This T cell receptor beta chain is drawn from a study of identical twins. CDR3 length equals 15 residues. The junction had 5 bases not matched to a gene; V was cut back by 2 bases and J by 2 bases. CDR1 is ENHRY, CDR2 SYGVKD, per germline. MiXCR, applied by TCRdb to the 5' RACE reads, yields one record per CDR3 protein. The sample has roughly 750,000 distinct CDR3 sequences; around 20% are singletons. In addition, the sample was reused for a study of T cells expressing NK-cell markers. That report adds: Leadership of the CD3+CD56-NKG2C+ fraction also belonged to these clonotypes in a handful of donors.

The chain recombines TRBV10-3 with TRBJ2-7; the match to TRBD1 covers 8 bases. The source of this sequence is a young woman in good health. The sequencing input was PBMCs. The CDR3 region is CAISEGQGGTYEQYF. In DNA, the CDR3 is TGTGCCATCAGTGAGGGACAGGGTGGGACCTACGAGCAGTACTTC.